Sequencing of this T cell receptor (beta chain) was carried out in a study of blood T cells in healthy people across ages. General observations from the study: Lack of knowledge of donor CMV status possibly confounded expanded clonotype changes. One million T cells yielded diversity estimates that were considered underestimates.

This clonotype was counted a few times. The antigen remains unidentified. This CDR3 spans 14 amino acids. CDR1 and CDR2 (germline): SGDLS, YYNGEE. With 6 bases clipped from V and 4 bases from J, the junction kept 7 bases outside the gene matches. Total RNA extracted from each sample amounted to at least 6 micrograms. Primers used in a second PCR of roughly 6 to 11 cycles were a sample-barcoded 5' primer and a J-beta primer mix. TCRdb called the 5' RACE reads again in MiXCR, with one record for every CDR3 protein. The sample comprises about 1.5 million distinct CDR3 sequences, approximately 42% of which are singletons, and more than 4% rests with the top ten.

The sequenced sample was blood. This clonotype was obtained from a woman younger than 35 in good health. The chain couples TRBV9 to TRBJ2-3, with TRBD1 matching over 8 bases. The CDR3, as DNA: TGTGCCAGCACCAGGACAGGGCTCTCAGATACGCAGTATTTT. Its protein is CASTRTGLSDTQYF.